What follows are 16 T cell receptor beta chains derived from one specimen sequenced in a study of tumor-infiltrating lymphocytes in primary liver carcinoma. From about 19-30 mg of unsorted bulk tissue, DNA and RNA were co-extracted together. Starting from approximately 470 ng of total RNA, TCR beta cDNA was produced with a primer in the constant region. The TCR beta library was amplified through three nested multiplex PCR rounds in a modified ARM-PCR procedure. A C-beta reverse primer and TRBV1-TRBV30 forward primers served in each of the first two PCR rounds, at about 10 cycles apiece. TCRdb re-called the multiplex PCR reads through MiXCR, storing one row per CDR3 protein. The sample yields 150,000 to 200,000 distinct CDR3 sequences, around four fifths seen once. Specimen: tumor tissue from primary liver carcinoma. All receptors derive from a man aged 35 to 55 with primary liver carcinoma and hepatitis B virus infection.

As for this clonotype: One end of the junction does not line up with germline, which may come from a read error. The chain links TRBV29-1 to TRBJ1-1; maybe TRBD1 (6 bases). The CDR3 consists of 12 residues. The germline CDR1 and CDR2 sequences are SQVTM and ANQGSEA. Written as DNA, the CDR3 is TGCATCGTTCGATGGGGGGCGACTGAAGCTTTATTT. Protein: CIVRWGATEALF.

This clonotype was observed a single time. The chain recombines TRBV11-1 with TRBJ1-2; no reliable D call. Trimming removed 0 bases from V and 11 bases from J, with 10 bases in between. From germline, CDR1 is SGHAT and CDR2 FQDESV (reference sequence). The CDR3 extends over 12 amino acids. DNA of the CDR3: TGTGCCAGCAGCTTAGCGCCGAGCGAATACACCTTC. Its translation: CASSLAPSEYTF.

Turning to this clonotype: One end of the junction is discordant with germline, which a read error may explain. The chain employs TRBV7-9 and TRBJ2-1; D not resolved. CDR3 length equals 15 residues. Germline CDR1 is SEHNR and CDR2 is FQNEAQ (reference sequence). The CDR3 DNA is TGTACCAGCAGTGACAATTTATCCGAAAACAATGAGCAGATCTTC. Translating it yields CTSSDNLSENNEQIF.

A word on this clonotype: This could be a read error, since a much larger clone is one nucleotide away. This rearrangement joins TRBV6-5 to TRBJ1-6, with a possible D match to TRBD1 (5 bases). The CDR3 is made up of 14 amino acids. Germline V gene sequence: CDR1 MNHEY, CDR2 SVGAGI. CDR3 sequence: CASSYGQGSSPFHF. CDR3 coding DNA: TGTGCCAGCAGTTACGGCCAGGGCTCCTCACCCTTCCACTTT.

Concerning this clonotype itself: This may stem from a read error, because a much larger clone lies one nucleotide away. The chain combines TRBV7-9 with TRBJ2-2, with 9 nucleotides matching TRBD1. The V gene's germline CDR1 is SEHNR and CDR2 FQNEAQ (reference sequence). This CDR3 is 16 amino acids long. This chain's CDR3 is CTSSPRQGDNTGELFF. DNA of the CDR3: TGTACCAGCAGCCCCAGACAGGGGGATAACACCGGGGAGCTGTTTTTT.

The rearrangement links TRBV7-9 to TRBJ2-1; D might be TRBD1 (5 bases). The CDR3 has 15 residues. The V and J ends lost 4 bases and 6 bases respectively, with 16 bases between them. From germline, CDR1 is SEHNR and CDR2 FQNEAQ (reference sequence). In nucleotides, the CDR3 is TGTGCCAGCAGCTCTCGGGCCCCGACAGCCAATGAGCAGTTCTTC. Protein product: CASSSRAPTANEQFF.

This clonotype turned up a few times. This may be a read error: a much more frequent sequence differs by one nucleotide. The chain recombines TRBV5-4 with TRBJ2-2, with D perhaps TRBD2 (5 bases). Germline CDR1 and CDR2: SGHNT and YYREEE (reference sequence). The CDR3 length is 13 residues. The CDR3 DNA sequence: TGTGCCAGCAGCGTCGACGGCACCGGGAAGCTGTTTTTT. Translation gives CASSVDGTGKLFF.

Comments on this clonotype: The CDR3 carries no conserved terminal phenylalanine or tryptophan, so it likely arises from a read error. It is unclear where the CDR3 begins or ends on the DNA, so no DNA is shown, and the CDR3 is as TCRdb lists it. The gene calls are TRBV11-2 and TRBJ2-7; the listed D gene, TRBD1, was not tested against the DNA. Germline CDR1 SGHAT, CDR2 FQNNGV. The CDR3 region is 12 residues in length, termini included. The CDR3: CASSLGGYEKYI.

This clonotype was recorded a few times. The junction differs from germline at one of its ends, possibly a read error. The CDR3 DNA follows: TGCGCCAGCAGTCAAGACCTCGCGGGGGGCGGGTTCGAAAAACTGGTTTTT. It encodes CASSQDLAGGGFEKLVF. This chain connects TRBV4-3 to TRBJ1-4; tentative D call: TRBD1 (6 bases). This CDR3 has 17 residues. Germline-derived CDR1 and CDR2 are LGHNA and YSLEER.

Concerning this clonotype: Sequence at one end of the junction differs from germline and may be a read error. The V call is TRBV6-6, the J call TRBJ2-7, with no clear D. Germline values: CDR1 MNHNY, CDR2 SVGAGI (reference sequence). This CDR3 region has 16 residues. Here the CDR3 reads CTSLLDGGTSSYEQYF. For the CDR3, the DNA is TGTACCAGTCTTTTGGATGGCGGAACAAGCTCCTACGAACAGTACTTC.

The chain uses TRBV30 and TRBJ2-3; the D is unclear. The CDR3 loop spans 13 amino acids. V was shortened by 4 bases and J by 1 base, with 9 bases between the two germline ends. Germline lookup yields CDR1 GTSNPN and CDR2 SVGIG (reference sequence). The CDR3 DNA sequence: TGTGCCTGGATGGGTAAGGGCACAGATACGCAGTATTTT. It specifies CAWMGKGTDTQYF.

On this clonotype: At one boundary the junction diverges from the germline segment, which might be a read error. The rearrangement links TRBV29-1 to TRBJ2-2; 7 bases line up with TRBD1. This CDR3 region has 15 residues. Germline V gene sequence: CDR1 SQVTM, CDR2 ANQGSEA. The CDR3 DNA is TGCAGCGTTGAAGGCTACAGGGGAAGGACTGGGGAGCTGCTTTTT. Protein product: CSVEGYRGRTGELLF.

Notes on this clonotype: A much larger clone differs from this one at a single base, so this may be a read error. V gene TRBV28 combines with J gene TRBJ1-3; D ambiguous. The germline CDR1 and CDR2 sequences are MDHEN and SYDVKM. The CDR3 runs to 16 residues. The chain's CDR3 is CASSLLLGASGNSIYF. The CDR3 bases are TGTGCCAGCAGTTTACTATTAGGAGCCTCTGGAAACTCCATATATTTT. Full variable domain (remainder filled in from reference TRBV28 and TRBJ1-3): DVKVTQSSRYLVKRTGEKVFLECVQDMDHENMFWYRQDPGLGLRLIYFSYDVKMKEKGDIPEGYSVSREKKERFSLILESASTNQTSMYLCASSLLLGASGNSIYFGEGSWLTVV.

This clonotype was counted ten times or more. The rearrangement uses TRBV4-3 and TRBJ1-2, with TRBD1 matching 10 bases. With V trimmed by 0 bases and J by 6 bases, 4 bases remained unmatched. The CDR3 extends over 15 amino acids. Germline-derived CDR1 and CDR2 are LGHNA and YSLEER. This CDR3 is CASSQDSGTGDGYTF. Here the CDR3 DNA reads TGCGCCAGCAGCCAAGATTCCGGGACAGGGGATGGCTACACCTTC.

To note about this clonotype: Because the CDR3 is missing its conserved closing phenylalanine or tryptophan, this is likely a read error. The rearrangement joins TRBV29-1 to TRBJ2-2; D is perhaps TRBD2 (6 bases). Germline-derived CDR1 and CDR2 are SQVTM and ANQGSEA. The CDR3 has 14 residues. V lost 6 bases, J lost 7 bases, and 18 bases lay in between. CDR3 sequence: CSVLGPGANGELFL. In DNA, the CDR3 is TGCAGCGTCCTCGGTCCGGGAGCCAACGGGGAGCTGTTTCTT.

V gene TRBV5-6 combines with J gene TRBJ2-5; D not certain. The CDR3 covers 13 residues. Trimming cost V 5 bases and J 6 bases, with 14 bases left between them. CDR1 and CDR2 (germline): SGHDT, YYEEEE. CDR3: CASRFGTQKTQYF. The CDR3 bases are TGTGCCAGCAGATTCGGCACGCAAAAGACCCAGTACTTC.